This paragraph covers one TCR beta chain sequence. Assay: immunoSEQ multiplex PCR; the TCRdb copy retains only in-frame clones and omits some. This sample yields roughly 20,000 clones, of which 83% are seen a single time; over 15% belongs to the top ten. This record comes from a study of OX40 agonist ivuxolimab in advanced cancers. The clonotype was recovered from an adult with an advanced solid tumor such as melanoma, head and neck, liver or kidney cancer. The sequenced sample was CD4+ or CD8+ T cells sorted from blood, obtained in a trial of the OX40 agonist ivuxolimab.

The CDR3 DNA is TGCGCCAGCAGCACGGACAGTAGTTATAGCAATCAGCCCCAGCATTTT. Its protein is CASSTDSSYSNQPQHF. This rearrangement joins TRBV4-1 to TRBJ1-5; maybe TRBD1 (6 bases). The V end lost 5 bases, the J end lost 0 bases, and 14 bases lay between the germline ends. The CDR3 runs to 16 residues. Looked up from germline, CDR1 is MGHRA and CDR2 is YSYEKL.